Listed here are 7 T cell receptor beta chains from one sample, sequenced in a study of cytomegalovirus exposure and HLA in healthy donors. PCR primers comprised 60 Vbeta and 13 Jbeta primers. Only in-frame clones appear in the TCRdb table, and some are missing; sequencing was by immunoSEQ multiplex PCR. The sample lists approximately 100,000 clones, 74% occurring once. The sequencing input was PBMCs. The receptors shown here come from a human donor in good health.

The DNA for the CDR3 is TGTGCCTGGAGTGTTAAGGGTTTACAGGGCAATGAGCAGTTCTTC. Translation: CAWSVKGLQGNEQFF. This chain joins TRBV30 and TRBJ2-1, with D possibly TRBD1 on 6 matching bases. Germline lookup yields CDR1 GTSNPN and CDR2 SVGIG (reference sequence). The CDR3 runs 15 residues. V was trimmed by 0 bases and J by 6 bases, leaving 15 bases between them.

Comment on this clone: A junction boundary mismatches the germline segment, possibly from a read error. This CDR3 reads CASSKMDSIQPQHF. DNA of the CDR3: TGTGCCAGCAGCAAAATGGACAGCATTCAGCCCCAGCATTTT. V and J are TRBV7-9 and TRBJ1-5, with D tentatively TRBD1 (6 bases). Germline lookup yields CDR1 SEHNR and CDR2 FQNEAQ (reference sequence). This CDR3 has 14 residues.

This clone was counted once. The CDR3 DNA reads as TGCGCCAGCAGCGATTCACAGGGACCTGAAAAACTGTTTTTT. Its protein is CASSDSQGPEKLFF. The gene calls are TRBV5-1 and TRBJ1-4, with D possibly TRBD1 on 6 matching bases. CDR1 SGHRS and CDR2 YFSETQ come from the germline V gene. V lost 4 bases to trimming and J lost 7 bases, with 14 bases between them. CDR3 length equals 14 residues.

This clone was recorded a few times. This rearrangement joins TRBV5-6 to TRBJ1-1; tentatively, D is TRBD1 (6 bases). Trimming took 2 bases from V and 4 from J, leaving 18 bases between them. The CDR3 extends over 16 amino acids. The germline gives CDR1 SGHDT, CDR2 YYEEEE. CDR3 in amino acids: CASSFQGWGGSTEAFF. DNA for the CDR3: TGTGCCAGCAGCTTTCAGGGGTGGGGTGGATCCACTGAAGCTTTCTTT.

The chain couples TRBV5-1 to TRBJ2-5; no firm D call. Trimming took 0 bases from V and 5 from J, leaving 14 bases between them. This CDR3 contains 15 residues. Germline V CDR1 and CDR2: SGHRS, YFSETQ. CDR3 in amino acids: CASSLGGSRSETQYF. Here the CDR3 DNA reads TGCGCCAGCAGCTTGGGTGGCAGCAGGTCGGAGACCCAGTACTTC.

There are a few counts of this clone. The J gene is TRBJ2-7, the V gene TRBV2, with TRBD2 matching over 7 bases. This CDR3 is 14 amino acids long. Germline assignment: CDR1 SNHLY and CDR2 FYNNEI. The V segment lost 4 bases and the J segment 4 bases; nucleotides outside the gene matches: 7. The CDR3 bases are TGTGCCAGCAGTGGGCGCAGCGGGGAGTACGAGCAGTACTTC. Translated, it gives CASSGRSGEYEQYF.

V is TRBV7-9 and J is TRBJ2-2; 7 bases align to TRBD1. The CDR3 extends over 16 amino acids. Trimming at V came to 4 bases and at J to 3 bases, leaving 8 bases not matched to a gene. Germline-derived CDR1 and CDR2 are SEHNR and FQNEAQ (reference sequence). As DNA, the CDR3 is TGTGCCAGCAGCTCATGGGACAGCCGATACACCGGGGAGCTGTTTTTT. It codes for CASSSWDSRYTGELFF.